This entry features one T cell receptor beta chain sequence. Its specificity is not known. This sample is drawn from a study of beta chain features in type 1 diabetes. The study's findings and limits: A potential influence of HLA type upon TCRB rearrangement remained unresolved herein. VDJ junctions in type 1 diabetes patients carried more deletions and fewer insertions. People with Type 1 diabetes carried modestly yet significantly shorter TCRB CDR3s in all four CD4+ subsets.

TCRB transcripts that were expressed got sequenced, as all of the isolated RNA had been reverse transcribed. Around 3.7 million reads was the average for naive, central memory and regulatory T cell samples. Only in-frame clones appear in the TCRdb table, and some are missing; sequencing was by immunoSEQ multiplex PCR. This table holds a few hundred thousand clones, about a fifth found once. Trimming cost V 2 bases and J 7 bases; bases outside gene matches: 7. CDR1 and CDR2 (germline): SGHRS, YFSETQ. This CDR3 contains 15 residues. The sequence was obtained from a woman between 40 and 50 years old with type 1 diabetes. The sample consisted of naive CD4+ T cells from blood. The chain is built from TRBV5-1 and TRBJ2-1, with 9 nucleotides matching TRBD2. Here the CDR3 DNA reads TGCGCCAGCAGCTTAGGCGGGGGGGTCCAGAATGAGCAGTTCTTC. Its translation is CASSLGGGVQNEQFF.